The clone carrying this TCR beta chain was seen a few times. The antigen is undetermined. The sample belongs to a study of shared clonotypes between healthy human individuals. Study-level results: As a rule, naive subsets had a larger estimated richness than memory subsets. Some clonotypes were shared by all four sorted-subset donors, while others were not shared. The non-shared ones had lower generation probabilities than the shared ones.

Using immunoSEQ multiplex PCR, the repertoire was profiled, and TCRdb retains in-frame clones only, with some absent. The sample records 2,500,000 or so clones, approximately 90% being singletons. The receptor's source is a man younger than 30 in good health. The sequencing input was naive CD4+ T cells sorted from blood. As for subset: CD45RA+ positively selected.

CDR3 in DNA: TGTGCCAGCAGCCGTGGCCTGGGGCAGCCCCAGCATTTT. Translated, it gives CASSRGLGQPQHF. The chain recombines TRBV14 with TRBJ1-5; D is unclear. V lost 4 bases and J lost 7, with 11 bases in between. CDR3 length equals 13 residues. Germline V gene data show CDR1 as SGHDN and CDR2 as FVKESK. The full variable domain, completed using reference TRBV14 and TRBJ1-5, is EAGVTQFPSHSVIEKGQTVTLRCDPISGHDNLYWYRRVMGKEIKFLLHFVKESKQDESGMPNNRFLAERTGGTYSTLKVQPAELEDSGVYFCASSRGLGQPQHFGDGTRLSIL.